The rows below give T cell receptor beta chains drawn from one sample of a study of beta chain features in type 1 diabetes. The assay was immunoSEQ multiplex PCR, and TCRdb's table has in-frame clones only and misses some. Among a few hundred thousand clones listed, over 9% were seen once. The specimen was central memory CD4+ T cells from blood. The receptor source for this set is a man aged 30 to 45 with type 1 diabetes. The CDR3 runs from the conserved cysteine through the conserved F or W. The order of the fields is V gene, D gene, J gene, clone size, CDR3 protein, CDR3 DNA. The D gene is left open where the match is weak. Some rows have no size entry. The others give once, few or many, or a class for an expanded clone.

>TRBV4-1|TRBD2|TRBJ2-2|.
CASSPDPSGSTGELFF
TGCGCCAGCAGCCCCGACCCTAGCGGGAGCACCGGGGAGCTGTTTTTT
>TRBV27|TRBD1|TRBJ2-7|.
CASSLDGRGFYEQYF
TGTGCCAGCAGTTTAGATGGCAGGGGGTTCTACGAGCAGTACTTC
>TRBV2|.|TRBJ2-6|.
CASRKGNSGANVLTF
TGTGCCAGCAGGAAAGGAAACTCTGGGGCCAACGTCCTGACTTTC
>TRBV7-9|TRBD2|TRBJ2-1|many
CASSSSRASGRFNEQFF
TGTGCCAGCAGCTCTTCCCGGGCTAGCGGGAGATTCAATGAGCAGTTCTTC
>TRBV18|.|TRBJ2-6|.
CASSPMQGSGANVLTF
TGTGCCAGCTCACCAATGCAGGGCTCTGGGGCCAACGTCCTGACTTTC
>TRBV18|.|TRBJ1-5|few
CASSQGSDQPQHF
TGTGCCAGCTCCCAGGGGTCCGATCAGCCCCAGCATTTT
>TRBV7-7|.|TRBJ2-7|few
CASSPVGGYEQYF
TGTGCCAGCAGCCCGGTGGGGGGCTACGAGCAGTACTTC
>TRBV5-8|TRBD1|TRBJ2-7|.
CASSRGPRQGASYEQYF
TGTGCCAGCAGCCGGGGTCCTCGGCAGGGGGCCTCCTACGAGCAGTACTTC
>TRBV28|.|TRBJ1-5|.
CASTPIRWRNQPQHF
TGTGCCAGCACCCCGATCAGGTGGCGCAATCAGCCCCAGCATTTT
>TRBV11-1|.|TRBJ2-4|few
CASSQGLAKNIQYF
TGTGCCAGCAGTCAGGGGTTAGCCAAAAACATTCAGTACTTC
>TRBV19|TRBD2|TRBJ2-3|many
CASRRLAGRTDTQYF
TGTGCCAGCCGCCGACTAGCGGGACGCACAGATACGCAGTATTTT
>TRBV11-2|.|TRBJ2-5|.
CASGPLQVVQAETQYF
TGTGCCAGCGGCCCGCTCCAGGTGGTTCAAGCGGAGACCCAGTACTTC
>TRBV5-1|.|TRBJ2-1|.
CASSLAVVGVSNEQFF
TGCGCCAGCAGCTTGGCCGTAGTGGGAGTGAGCAATGAGCAGTTCTTC
>TRBV4-3|.|TRBJ2-5|.
CASSQKFPPGGKQETQYF
TGCGCCAGCAGCCAAAAATTTCCGCCCGGGGGAAAACAAGAGACCCAGTACTTC
>TRBV7-9|.|TRBJ1-4|.
CASSYERKLFF
TGTGCCAGCAGCTACGAAAGGAAACTGTTTTTT
>TRBV9|.|TRBJ2-7|few
CASSVGGPYEQYF
TGTGCCAGCAGCGTAGGGGGTCCGTACGAGCAGTACTTC
>TRBV7-9|TRBD2|TRBJ2-2|many
CASSRTSGVTGELFF
TGTGCCAGCAGCCGGACTAGCGGGGTCACCGGGGAGCTGTTTTTT
>TRBV6-5|TRBD1|TRBJ1-1|.
CASSYSTGDTEAFF
TGTGCCAGCAGTTACTCGACAGGGGACACTGAAGCTTTCTTT
>TRBV18|TRBD1|TRBJ1-2|.
CASSRGTGGYTF
TGTGCCAGCTCACGAGGGACAGGGGGCTACACCTTC
>TRBV19|.|TRBJ2-1|.
CASSIEGEFPYNEQFF
TGTGCCAGTAGTATAGAGGGTGAATTTCCCTACAATGAGCAGTTCTTC
>TRBV4-2|.|TRBJ1-5|few
CASSQDVRGAQHF
TGTGCCAGCAGCCAAGATGTTCGGGGGGCCCAGCATTTT
>TRBV7-2|.|TRBJ2-7|few
CASSLGDPTNYEQYF
TGTGCCAGCAGCTTAGGAGATCCCACTAACTACGAGCAGTACTTC
>TRBV15|.|TRBJ1-6|.
CATSRDSGDLHF
TGTGCCACCAGCAGAGATAGCGGCGATCTCCACTTT
>TRBV5-1|TRBD1|TRBJ1-4|.
CASSPGQGNPTNEKLFF
TGCGCCAGCAGCCCGGGACAGGGCAACCCAACTAATGAAAAACTGTTTTTT
>TRBV7-6|TRBD1|TRBJ1-2|.
CASSFSDRANGYTF
TGTGCCAGCAGCTTCTCGGACAGGGCAAATGGCTACACCTTC
>TRBV7-8|.|TRBJ2-7|.
CASSSGPLNEQYF
TGTGCCAGCAGCTCGGGCCCCCTAAACGAGCAGTACTTC
>TRBV9|.|TRBJ2-7|few
CASSAFSGEAYEQYF
TGTGCCAGCAGCGCTTTTAGCGGAGAGGCTTACGAGCAGTACTTC
>TRBV28|.|TRBJ2-1|few
CASSFAGNSYNEQFF
TGTGCCAGCAGTTTTGCGGGAAACTCCTACAATGAGCAGTTCTTC
>TRBV19|.|TRBJ1-2|few
CASSMEGGMNNGYTF
TGTGCCAGTAGTATGGAGGGGGGTATGAATAATGGCTACACCTTC
>TRBV4-2|TRBD1|TRBJ2-6|.
CASSQDWQGAGANVLTF
TGTGCCAGCAGCCAAGATTGGCAGGGGGCTGGGGCCAACGTCCTGACTTTC
>TRBV4-3|.|TRBJ2-2|few
CASSQENADLDTGELFF
TGCGCCAGCAGCCAAGAGAACGCGGATTTGGACACCGGGGAGCTGTTTTTT
>TRBV7-9|.|TRBJ2-1|.
CASSLAQRSDNEQFF
TGTGCCAGCAGCTTAGCACAGAGGAGCGACAATGAGCAGTTCTTC
>TRBV6-5|TRBD1|TRBJ1-5|few
CASSEGASQPQHF
TGTGCCAGCAGTGAGGGGGCGAGCCAGCCCCAGCATTTT
>TRBV7-2|.|TRBJ1-2|.
CASSLAGGQNNYGYTF
TGTGCCAGCAGCTTAGCCGGTGGACAGAATAACTATGGCTACACCTTC
>TRBV28|.|TRBJ1-2|few
CASSFMFYGYTF
TGTGCCAGCAGTTTTATGTTCTATGGCTACACCTTC
>TRBV11-2|.|TRBJ1-3|.
CASRGARGSGNTIYF
TGTGCCAGCAGGGGGGCCAGGGGATCTGGAAACACCATATATTTT
>TRBV5-1|TRBD1|TRBJ2-7|few
CASSLGQGYSSYEQYF
TGCGCCAGCAGCTTGGGACAGGGCTATTCCTCCTACGAGCAGTACTTC
>TRBV23-1|.|TRBJ1-5|many
CASSHGRDSNQPQHF
TGCGCCAGCAGTCACGGAAGGGATAGCAATCAGCCCCAGCATTTT
>TRBV7-2|TRBD2|TRBJ2-5|few
CASSLGLAGETQYF
TGTGCCAGCAGCTTAGGGCTAGCGGGAGAGACCCAGTACTTC
>TRBV5-8|TRBD2|TRBJ2-1|many
CASSLGDWTSGKNNEQFF
TGTGCCAGCAGCTTGGGGGATTGGACTAGCGGGAAGAACAATGAGCAGTTCTTC
>TRBV4-1|.|TRBJ2-3|.
CASSQDRLASTDTQYF
TGCGCCAGCAGCCAAGACAGATTGGCTAGCACAGATACGCAGTATTTT
>TRBV28|.|TRBJ2-4|few
CASSRTPRGDIQYF
TGTGCCAGCAGCCGGACACCTAGGGGGGACATTCAGTACTTC
>TRBV6-6|.|TRBJ2-7|.
CASSYSKMSYEQYF
TGTGCCAGCAGTTACTCGAAGATGTCCTACGAGCAGTACTTC
>TRBV7-9|.|TRBJ1-5|.
CASSPTGNQPQHF
TGTGCCAGCAGCCCCACAGGAAATCAGCCCCAGCATTTT
>TRBV18|.|TRBJ1-1|once
CASSPPSSYTEAFF
TGTGCCAGCTCACCACCGTCTAGCTACACTGAAGCTTTCTTT